The 22 T cell receptor beta chains below all came from one sample that was sequenced in a study of shared clonotypes between healthy human individuals. This table comes from immunoSEQ multiplex PCR, and its TCRdb copy is limited to in-frame clones, with some not included. Altogether around 510,000 clones are present, 95% to 97% being singletons, with the ten largest covering approximately 0.067%. The sequencing input was naive CD4+ T cells sorted from blood. Subset given: CD45RA+ positively selected. Source of these receptors: a young woman in good health.

The chain is built from TRBV11-3 and TRBJ2-1, with 7 bases that match TRBD2. The J segment lost 0 bases and the V segment lost 4 bases, leaving 3 bases of the junction unmatched. CDR1 SGHNT and CDR2 YENEEA come from the germline V gene. This CDR3 has 15 amino acids. This CDR3 is CASSSGRASYNEQFF. The CDR3 DNA sequence: TGTGCCAGCAGCTCAGGGAGGGCCTCCTACAATGAGCAGTTCTTC. The variable domain in full, with the rest retrieved from reference TRBV11-3 and TRBJ2-1, is EAGVVQSPRYKIIEKKQPVAFWCNPISGHNTLYWYLQNLGQGPELLIRYENEEAVDDSQLPKDRFSAERLKGVDSTLKIQPAELGDSAVYLCASSSGRASYNEQFFGPGTRLTVL.

The CDR3 protein is CASSWDSRTYEQYF. DNA for the CDR3: TGTGCCAGCAGCTGGGACAGCCGAACCTACGAGCAGTACTTC. This rearrangement joins TRBV5-5 to TRBJ2-7, with TRBD1 matching 7 bases. Germline V CDR1 and CDR2: SGHKS, YYEKEE (reference sequence). J was trimmed by 2 bases and V by 3 bases; bases with no gene match: 5. The CDR3 is 14 amino acids.

J is TRBJ1-5 and V is TRBV7-2; no firm D call. This CDR3 comprises 14 residues. V lost 3 bases and J lost 2, with 8 bases in between. Germline-derived CDR1 and CDR2 are SGHTA and FQGNSA. This CDR3 reads CASSFGVGNQPQHF. The CDR3 bases are TGTGCCAGCAGCTTTGGAGTCGGCAATCAGCCCCAGCATTTT.

This rearrangement joins TRBV15 to TRBJ2-5; 8 bases are shared with TRBD1. Germline CDR1 reads LNHNV; CDR2 reads YYDKDF (reference sequence). The ends lost 9 bases at V and 4 bases at J; junction bases unmatched: 7. The CDR3 covers 13 residues. The CDR3 spells CATGGQERETQYF. As DNA, the CDR3 is TGTGCCACTGGGGGACAGGAGAGAGAGACCCAGTACTTC.

The chain's CDR3 is CASSLSWRSNEKLFF. CDR3 DNA: TGCGCCAGCAGCTTGTCATGGCGGTCTAATGAAAAACTGTTTTTT. The genes are TRBV5-1 and TRBJ1-4; D gene unclear. The CDR3 contains 15 residues. Germline CDR1 SGHRS, CDR2 YFSETQ. Trimming took 1 base from V and 3 from J, leaving 10 bases between them.

This chain connects TRBV5-1 to TRBJ1-3, with 7 bases matching TRBD1. The CDR3 spans 14 residues. Germline V gene data show CDR1 as SGHRS and CDR2 as YFSETQ. After removal of 8 bases from V and 0 bases from J, the junction contained 5 bases not matched to a gene. The CDR3 nucleotides read TGCGCCAGTGACGACAGGGACTCTGGAAACACCATATATTTT. Protein product: CASDDRDSGNTIYF.

The chain combines TRBV7-9 with TRBJ1-2, with D hard to call. The V and J ends lost 0 bases and 4 bases respectively, with 15 bases between them. The CDR3 is 16 amino acids. The germline V gene encodes CDR1 SEHNR and CDR2 FQNEAQ (reference sequence). The CDR3 loop reads CASSLALRLPGYGYTF. CDR3 nucleotide sequence: TGTGCCAGCAGCTTAGCGCTTCGACTTCCAGGCTATGGCTACACCTTC.

The V and J genes are TRBV5-1 and TRBJ2-5, with D possibly being TRBD1 (6 bases). V shed 0 bases and J shed 5 bases, with 17 bases lying between them. The CDR3 loop spans 16 amino acids. Germline assignment: CDR1 SGHRS and CDR2 YFSETQ. This CDR3 is CASSLVSAGAGETQYF. The DNA for the CDR3 is TGCGCCAGCAGCTTGGTATCGGCAGGGGCTGGGGAGACCCAGTACTTC.

The chain joins TRBV5-1 to TRBJ1-1; no firm D call. The CDR3 totals 14 residues. Deletions cut 7 bases from V and 5 bases from J, with 18 bases between. Germline lookup yields CDR1 SGHRS and CDR2 YFSETQ. The CDR3 DNA sequence: TGCGCCAGCTCCCTGGGTCCTGCCGGGACTGAAGCTTTCTTT. Its translation is CASSLGPAGTEAFF.

The chain employs TRBV10-3 and TRBJ2-7; 7 bases are shared with TRBD1. The germline V gene has CDR1 ENHRY and CDR2 SYGVKD. V dropped 6 bases and J dropped 4; count of bases not matched to a gene: 6. The CDR3 sequence is 13 residues long. The chain's CDR3 is CAIRRQGGYEQYF. CDR3 DNA sequence: TGTGCCATCAGAAGACAGGGTGGGTACGAGCAGTACTTC.

This clone was counted a single time. V is TRBV28 and J is TRBJ2-4; 11 bases fit TRBD2. In germline, CDR1 is MDHEN, CDR2 SYDVKM. V dropped 7 bases and J dropped 9; count of bases not matched to a gene: 17. This CDR3 comprises 17 residues. CDR3 amino acids: CASTPGGLADWRFIQYF. CDR3 coding DNA: TGTGCCAGCACTCCCGGGGGACTAGCGGACTGGCGGTTCATTCAGTACTTC.

V is TRBV2 and J is TRBJ1-4, with 7 bases lining up with TRBD1. The CDR3 contains 15 residues. The germline gives CDR1 SNHLY, CDR2 FYNNEI. Trimming removed 6 bases from V and 4 bases from J; junction bases left unmatched: 8. CDR3 region: CASRMGQSYNEKLFF. The CDR3 region has the DNA TGTGCCAGCAGGATGGGACAGTCTTATAATGAAAAACTGTTTTTT. The full variable domain, rest sourced from reference TRBV2 and TRBJ1-4, is EPEVTQTPSHQVTQMGQEVILRCVPISNHLYFYWYRQILGQKVEFLVSFYNNEISEKSEIFDDQFSVERPDGSNFTLKIRSTKLEDSAMYFCASRMGQSYNEKLFFGSGTQLSVL.

The genes are TRBV5-1 and TRBJ2-5; tentatively, D is TRBD2 (5 bases). Germline V gives CDR1 SGHRS, CDR2 YFSETQ. The germline V and J ends were trimmed by 5 bases and 5 bases, with 7 bases remaining between them. The CDR3 covers 11 residues. The CDR3 nucleotides read TGCGCCAGCAGATGGGAGGAGACCCAGTACTTC. Its translation: CASRWEETQYF. Drawing the rest from reference TRBV5-1 and TRBJ2-5, the complete variable domain is KAGVTQTPRYLIKTRGQQVTLSCSPISGHRSVSWYQQTPGQGLQFLFEYFSETQRNKGNFPGRFSGRQFSNSRSEMNVSTLELGDSALYLCASRWEETQYFGPGTRLLVL.

This sequence joins TRBV28 and TRBJ1-2; no firm D call. The CDR3 covers 13 residues. CDR1 and CDR2 (germline): MDHEN, SYDVKM. The V end lost 3 bases, the J end lost 2 bases, and 7 bases lay between the germline ends. This CDR3 is CASSLLQNYGYTF. The CDR3 DNA sequence: TGTGCCAGCAGTTTGTTACAAAACTATGGCTACACCTTC.

The J gene is TRBJ2-1, the V gene TRBV14, with 8 bases lining up with TRBD2. V gave up 2 bases and J gave up 4 bases; unmatched junction bases: 10. In germline, CDR1 is SGHDN, CDR2 FVKESK. The CDR3 spans 17 residues. The CDR3 bases are TGTGCCAGCAGCCAAACCCGGGGGGGATCGGTTTACAATGAGCAGTTCTTC. This sequence encodes CASSQTRGGSVYNEQFF.

The CDR3 loop is CASSLGPPGATNEKLFF. Here the CDR3 DNA reads TGCGCCAGCAGCTTGGGCCCCCCAGGAGCAACTAATGAAAAACTGTTTTTT. This chain connects TRBV5-1 to TRBJ1-4, with D hard to call. This CDR3 has 17 residues. Trimming stripped 0 bases from V and 0 bases from J, with 12 bases between. Germline values: CDR1 SGHRS, CDR2 YFSETQ. Variable domain in full (rest from reference TRBV5-1 and TRBJ1-4): KAGVTQTPRYLIKTRGQQVTLSCSPISGHRSVSWYQQTPGQGLQFLFEYFSETQRNKGNFPGRFSGRQFSNSRSEMNVSTLELGDSALYLCASSLGPPGATNEKLFFGSGTQLSVL.

This chain's CDR3 is CASSPGQGRETQYF. The CDR3 nucleotides read TGCGCCAGCAGCCCGGGACAGGGAAGGGAGACCCAGTACTTC. The rearrangement uses TRBV5-1 and TRBJ2-5; the match to TRBD1 covers 9 bases. Trimming removed 4 bases from V and 5 bases from J; junction bases left unmatched: 6. The germline V gene has CDR1 SGHRS and CDR2 YFSETQ. The CDR3 extends over 14 amino acids.

The chain links TRBV5-6 to TRBJ2-1; no clear D. CDR1 and CDR2 (germline): SGHDT, YYEEEE. The CDR3 covers 15 residues. Trimming took 2 bases from V and 7 from J, leaving 16 bases between them. DNA of the CDR3: TGTGCCAGCAGCTTAGCTGGGGTCCGCAGGAATGAGCAGTTCTTC. It translates to CASSLAGVRRNEQFF. The full variable domain, in which reference TRBV5-6 and TRBJ2-1 provide the parts outside the CDR3, is DAGVTQSPTHLIKTRGQQVTLRCSPKSGHDTVSWYQQALGQGPQFIFQYYEEEERQRGNFPDRFSGHQFPNYSSELNVNALLLGDSALYLCASSLAGVRRNEQFFGPGTRLTVL.

The chain joins TRBV19 to TRBJ2-5; 8 nucleotides match TRBD1. The J call may be wrong; the DNA end is better matched by TRBJ2-7. CDR1 and CDR2 (germline): LNHDA, SQIVND (reference sequence). This CDR3 has 14 residues. The CDR3 nucleotides read TGTGCCAGTAGTACGGGGACAGGCCGCTACGAGCAGTACTTC. Protein: CASSTGTGRYEQYF.

This rearrangement joins TRBV7-9 to TRBJ2-5, with D perhaps TRBD1 (5 bases). The V gene's germline CDR1 is SEHNR and CDR2 FQNEAQ (reference sequence). V lost 3 bases to trimming and J lost 5 bases, with 13 bases between them. This CDR3 has 14 amino acids. CDR3 bases: TGTGCCAGCAGCTTCGACAGCCCAAGGGAGACCCAGTACTTC. This gives the protein CASSFDSPRETQYF.

This clone was detected only once. The chain links TRBV28 to TRBJ1-5; a possible D gene is TRBD1 (5 bases). Germline values: CDR1 MDHEN, CDR2 SYDVKM. The ends were cut back, 7 bases at V and 0 bases at J, with 19 bases in the middle. The CDR3 has 17 residues. This chain's CDR3 is CASIPNRGVVSNQPQHF. CDR3 nucleotide sequence: TGTGCCAGCATACCGAACCGGGGGGTTGTTAGCAATCAGCCCCAGCATTTT. Based on the CDR3 plus reference TRBV28 and TRBJ1-5, the full variable domain is DVKVTQSSRYLVKRTGEKVFLECVQDMDHENMFWYRQDPGLGLRLIYFSYDVKMKEKGDIPEGYSVSREKKERFSLILESASTNQTSMYLCASIPNRGVVSNQPQHFGDGTRLSIL.

This clone was observed a few times. The sample carries other DNA sequences with the same CDR3. The chain links TRBV18 to TRBJ2-7, with no clear D. Germline assignment: CDR1 KGHSH and CDR2 LQKENI. V was pared by 2 bases and J by 2 bases, with 4 bases between. The CDR3 length is 12 residues. CDR3 nucleotide sequence: TGTGCCAGCTCACCATCGGCCTACGAGCAGTACTTC. Protein product: CASSPSAYEQYF. The variable domain in full, with the rest retrieved from reference TRBV18 and TRBJ2-7, is NAGVMQNPRHLVRRRGQEARLRCSPMKGHSHVYWYRQLPEEGLKFMVYLQKENIIDESGMPKERFSAEFPKEGPSILRIQQVVRGDSAAYFCASSPSAYEQYFGPGTRLTVT.